Following are 9 T cell receptor beta chains from one sample sequenced in a study of early T cells in non-severe SARS-CoV-2 infection. TCRdb recomputed calls from the 5' RACE reads with MiXCR, one row per CDR3 protein. The table records around 70,000 distinct CDR3 sequences, 12% of them present only once. Sequencing was carried out using whole blood. These receptors came from an adult who was a healthcare worker with PCR-confirmed SARS-CoV-2 infection or an uninfected control (not recorded which).

This clonotype turned up a few times. J is TRBJ2-3 and V is TRBV21-1; no DNA check was done on the table's D call, TRBD2. TRBV21-1 represents a pseudogene. CDR3 length: 16 residues. CDR3 sequence (DNA): TGTGCCAGCAGCAAACGACTAGCGGGGGTCACAGATACGCAGTATTTT. Its protein is CASSKRLAGVTDTQYF.

V gene TRBV2 combines with J gene TRBJ1-1; TRBD1 agrees at 7 bases. The CDR3 is 13 amino acids. Trimming removed 5 bases from V and 11 bases from J; junction bases left unmatched: 11. Looked up from germline, CDR1 is SNHLY and CDR2 is FYNNEI. In DNA form, the CDR3 reads TGTGCCAGCAGTCGATTACCACAGGGGTCGGCTTTCTTT. It specifies CASSRLPQGSAFF.

This chain uses TRBV12-3 or TRBV12-4 with TRBJ2-3, with a weak D call TRBD2 (6 bases). CDR3 length: 19 amino acids. Deletions cut 2 bases from V and 1 base from J, with 22 bases between. CDR3 residues: CASSLLLRGVLLGTDTQYF. Written as DNA, the CDR3 is TGTGCCAGCAGTTTACTGTTGCGGGGTGTTCTCCTGGGCACAGATACGCAGTATTTT.

V is TRBV6-6 and J is TRBJ2-7; no firm D call. From germline, CDR1 is MNHNY and CDR2 SVGAGI (reference sequence). The length of the CDR3 is 15 residues. With 6 bases removed from V and 5 bases from J, the gap between germline ends came to 20 bases. As DNA, the CDR3 is TGTGCCAGCAGCCCCGAAGGTTTCCGTTACGACGAGCAGTACTTC. This gives the protein CASSPEGFRYDEQYF.

In nucleotides, the CDR3 is TGTGCCAGCAGTGAACAACCGGGACAGAGCTACGAGCAGTACTTC. The encoded protein is CASSEQPGQSYEQYF. The chain employs TRBV6-1 and TRBJ2-7, with 7 bases aligning to TRBD1. Germline CDR1 MNHNS, CDR2 SASEGT. The CDR3 sequence is 15 residues long. Unmatched junction bases numbered 7, after V lost 2 bases and J lost 3 bases.

The CDR3 DNA follows: TGCGCCAGCAGCTTACAGTACTCCTACGAGCAGTACTTC. Translated, it gives CASSLQYSYEQYF. This rearrangement joins TRBV5-1 to TRBJ2-7; D is uncertain. There are 13 residues in the CDR3. Trimming removed 2 bases from V and 0 bases from J, with 6 bases in between. CDR1 and CDR2 (germline): SGHRS, YFSETQ. The full variable domain, its missing parts supplied by reference TRBV5-1 and TRBJ2-7, is KAGVTQTPRYLIKTRGQQVTLSCSPISGHRSVSWYQQTPGQGLQFLFEYFSETQRNKGNFPGRFSGRQFSNSRSEMNVSTLELGDSALYLCASSLQYSYEQYFGPGTRLTVT.

The chain carries TRBV10-1 and TRBJ2-3; D unresolved. The germline V gene encodes CDR1 WNHNN and CDR2 SYGVQD (reference sequence). Trimming shortened V by 2 bases and J by 1 base, and 10 bases separated the two germline ends. CDR3 length: 15 amino acids. DNA for the CDR3: TGCGCCAGCAGTGAGACCCAACCCCGCACAGATACGCAGTATTTT. It yields the protein CASSETQPRTDTQYF.

The table lists this clonotype with many counts. The chain links TRBV21-1 to TRBJ2-1; the table assigns TRBD1, which was not confirmed against the DNA. TRBV21-1 is designated a pseudogene. The CDR3 has 14 residues. The CDR3 protein is CASSSRDTGKGQFF. The CDR3 DNA reads TGTGCCAGCAGCAGCAGGGACACTGGGAAGGGGCAGTTCTTC.

This clonotype was counted at least ten times. The rearrangement uses TRBV28 and TRBJ1-1; D is possibly TRBD1 (5 bases). Trimming took off 5 bases at V and 10 bases at J, with 14 bases between the two ends. CDR1 is MDHEN, CDR2 SYDVKM, per germline. CDR3 length: 12 amino acids. The DNA of the CDR3 is TGTGCCAGCAGTCCCAACGGGGGGGGAGCTTTCTTT. The encoded protein is CASSPNGGGAFF.